This T cell receptor beta chain was obtained from a study of OX40 agonist ivuxolimab in advanced cancers. Study information: Three patients got partial responses; one had hepatocellular carcinoma and two had cutaneous melanoma.

Profiling relied on immunoSEQ multiplex PCR, and the TCRdb table lists in-frame clones only, not all of them. The sample shows 75,000 to 80,000 clones, roughly 80% of them seen only once. The CDR3 sequence is 13 residues long. The V and J ends lost 8 bases and 5 bases respectively, with 16 bases between them. Germline CDR1 and CDR2: SNHLY and FYNNEI. The source is an adult with an advanced solid tumor such as melanoma, head and neck, liver or kidney cancer. This chain joins TRBV2 and TRBJ2-7; the D is unclear. The specimen comprised CD4+ or CD8+ T cells sorted from blood, sampled in a trial of the OX40 agonist ivuxolimab. CDR3 sequence: CASQKSWVDEQYF. For the CDR3, the DNA is TGTGCCAGCCAAAAGAGTTGGGTCGACGAGCAGTACTTC. Supplemented by reference TRBV2 and TRBJ2-7, the full variable domain reads EPEVTQTPSHQVTQMGQEVILRCVPISNHLYFYWYRQILGQKVEFLVSFYNNEISEKSEIFDDQFSVERPDGSNFTLKIRSTKLEDSAMYFCASQKSWVDEQYFGPGTRLTVT.